The 5 T cell receptor beta chains below all came from one sample that was sequenced in a study of tissue T cells after allogeneic stem cell transplantation. Some clones are missing from TCRdb's copy, which holds only in-frame ones; the method was immunoSEQ multiplex PCR. This table has just over 20,000 clones, approximately 70% appearing once. Sequencing was carried out using blood. The receptors come from a female BALB/c mouse in good health. Mouse MHC haplotype: H2-d.

About this clone itself: Mouse germline and gene names are used. The read stops 1 residue short of the end of the CDR3; the missing end is completed from the germline J gene. The gene calls are TRBV4 and TRBJ2-7; the D call may be TRBD1 or TRBD2 (5 bases each). Trimming left V 4 bases short and J 1 base short, with 14 bases between. This CDR3 comprises 15 residues. Germline loops: CDR1 LGHDT, CDR2 YNNKQL (reference sequence). The CDR3 reads CASSSLWGASYEQYF. The sequenced CDR3 bases are TGTGCCAGCAGCTCCCTTTGGGGCGCTTCCTATGAACAGTAC.

As concerns this clone: Gene and germline names: mouse. The CDR3 end lies 1 residue beyond the end of the read and is filled in from the germline J gene. J is TRBJ2-1 and V is TRBV13-3, with 8 nucleotides matching TRBD2. CDR3 length equals 13 residues. J lost 7 bases, V lost 3 bases, and 3 bases had no gene match. The V gene's germline CDR1 is NNHDY and CDR2 SYVADS. This CDR3 reads CASSGGGAAEQFF. CDR3 DNA, as far as it was read: TGTGCCAGCAGTGGGGGGGGCGCGGCTGAGCAGTTC.

Points on this clone: Gene and germline names: mouse. Read sequence stops 1 residue before the CDR3 end, and the germline J gene provides the missing end. V and J are TRBV29 and TRBJ2-3; 7 nucleotides line up with TRBD1. The CDR3 totals 13 residues. CDR1 is MSHET and CDR2 is SYDVDS in the germline V gene. V lost 5 bases to trimming and J lost 4 bases; unmatched junction nucleotides: 3. The CDR3 bases that were read are TGTGCTAGCAGTCCGGGACAGACAGAAACGCTGTAT. It codes for CASSPGQTETLY. Given in full, the CDR3 is CASSPGQTETLYF.

On this clone: Here the gene names and germline are mouse. The read terminates 1 residue before the CDR3 end, so the remaining end is supplied by the germline J gene. V usage is TRBV5 and J usage is TRBJ2-5; TRBD1 matches at 10 bases. This CDR3 has 14 amino acids. After removal of 4 bases from V and 6 bases from J, the junction contained 4 bases not matched to a gene. Germline V gene sequence: CDR1 LGHNA, CDR2 YNLKQL (reference sequence). The CDR3 bases that were read are TGTGCCAGCAGCCTAGACAGGGGGCAGGACACCCAGTAC. This encodes CASSLDRGQDTQY. The whole CDR3 region reads CASSLDRGQDTQYF.

Remarks on this clone: Mouse names are used for the genes. The DNA ends 1 residue before the CDR3 does, and the rest of the CDR3 is filled in from the germline J gene. The chain carries TRBV13-2 and TRBJ1-6; tentatively, D is TRBD1 (6 bases). TRBJ1-6 is flagged as an ORF with uncertain function. V lost 1 base to trimming and J lost 5 bases, with 7 bases between them. This CDR3 is built from 14 residues. Germline assignment: CDR1 NNHNN and CDR2 SYGAGS (reference sequence). The CDR3 loop is CASGDPGDNSPLYF. CDR3 bases read: TGTGCCAGCGGTGATCCAGGGGATAATTCGCCCCTCTAC.